This passage covers 30 T cell receptor beta chains from one sample sequenced in a study of T cells expressing NK-cell markers. TCRdb re-called the 5' RACE reads; every CDR3 protein appears as one record, without DNA. The listing records under 500,000 distinct CDR3 sequences. Sequenced material: blood T cells: a sorted CD56 or NKG2C T cell subset, CD4+ or CD8+ T cells, or bulk PBMC T cells (not recorded which). The receptors originated from a woman aged 18 to 75 in good health.

The chain uses TRBV7-2 and TRBJ2-1. This CDR3 is 15 amino acids long. Germline V gene data show CDR1 as SGHTA and CDR2 as FQGNSA. The CDR3 spells CASRDPARSYNEQFF.

The V and J genes are TRBV20-1 and TRBJ1-6; TCRdb's D gene call, TRBD1, goes unchecked for lack of DNA. Germline loops: CDR1 DFQATT, CDR2 SNEGSKA (reference sequence). CDR3 size: 16 residues. CDR3 protein: CSARDRATGYNSPLHF.

The CDR3 loop reads CSAIRGNTEAFF. The chain uses TRBV29-1 and TRBJ1-1; TCRdb gives TRBD1 as the D gene, but with no DNA this cannot be confirmed. Germline V lookup: CDR1 SQVTM, CDR2 ANQGSEA. The CDR3 runs 12 residues.

The chain recombines TRBV30 with TRBJ1-3; TCRdb returns TRBD1, unconfirmable since there is no DNA. CDR1 is GTSNPN and CDR2 is SVGIG in the germline V gene (reference sequence). This CDR3 has 15 residues. The CDR3 spells CAWSPAGNRGNTIYF.

CDR3 sequence reads: CASSIGIWGNIQYF. The chain is built from TRBV19 and TRBJ2-4; TCRdb's D gene call, TRBD1, goes unchecked for lack of DNA. This CDR3 has 14 amino acids. From germline, CDR1 is LNHDA and CDR2 SQIVND (reference sequence). Full variable domain (remainder filled in from reference TRBV19 and TRBJ2-4): DGGITQSPKYLFRKEGQNVTLSCEQNLNHDAMYWYRQDPGQGLRLIYYSQIVNDFQKGDIAEGYSVSREKKESFPLTVTSAQKNPTAFYLCASSIGIWGNIQYFGAGTRLSVL.

V usage is TRBV30 and J usage is TRBJ2-1. Germline V gives CDR1 GTSNPN, CDR2 SVGIG (reference sequence). The CDR3 has 13 residues. The CDR3 here is CAHGPLVPHEQFF.

The chain uses TRBV5-6 and TRBJ2-7; the D gene TCRdb calls, TRBD2, cannot be checked with no DNA. Per the germline V gene, CDR1 is SGHDT and CDR2 is YYEEEE. The CDR3 extends over 17 amino acids. CDR3 amino acids: CASSLVGSGRSLYEQYF.

The rearrangement uses TRBV27 and TRBJ2-1; the D call of TRBD1 rests on TCRdb alone, since no DNA is present to check it. In germline, CDR1 is MNHEY, CDR2 SMNVEV (reference sequence). CDR3 length equals 15 residues. CDR3 region: CATLVGQGIADEQFF.

The chain couples TRBV5-1 to TRBJ1-4; as DNA is missing, the TRBD1 call by TCRdb cannot be tested. Germline CDR1 is SGHRS and CDR2 is YFSETQ. The CDR3 extends over 14 amino acids. The CDR3: CASSLTGPVEKLFF. The entire variable domain, with the rest obtained from reference TRBV5-1 and TRBJ1-4, is as follows: KAGVTQTPRYLIKTRGQQVTLSCSPISGHRSVSWYQQTPGQGLQFLFEYFSETQRNKGNFPGRFSGRQFSNSRSEMNVSTLELGDSALYLCASSLTGPVEKLFFGSGTQLSVL.

The chain carries TRBV12-3 or TRBV12-4 and TRBJ2-2; the D call from TCRdb, TRBD2, cannot be confirmed without DNA. CDR3 length: 17 residues. The CDR3 here is CASCFRPGGLNTGELFF.

The rearrangement uses TRBV5-1 and TRBJ2-5. There are 15 residues in the CDR3. Per germline, CDR1 SGHRS and CDR2 YFSETQ. This CDR3 is CASSLARTAQETQYF.

The rearrangement joins TRBV18 to TRBJ2-1. Germline lookup yields CDR1 KGHSH and CDR2 LQKENI. CDR3 length: 16 residues. The CDR3 here is CASSPGPETSYNEQFF.

The chain employs TRBV5-1 and TRBJ1-2; TCRdb lists TRBD1, though no DNA is available to test this call. The germline V gene encodes CDR1 SGHRS and CDR2 YFSETQ. This CDR3 contains 16 residues. CDR3 sequence: CASSLVPATGGYGYTF. The full variable domain, completed using reference TRBV5-1 and TRBJ1-2, is KAGVTQTPRYLIKTRGQQVTLSCSPISGHRSVSWYQQTPGQGLQFLFEYFSETQRNKGNFPGRFSGRQFSNSRSEMNVSTLELGDSALYLCASSLVPATGGYGYTFGSGTRLTVV.

The chain carries TRBV27 and TRBJ2-1; TCRdb lists TRBD2, though no DNA is available to test this call. The CDR3 extends over 17 amino acids. Germline lookup yields CDR1 MNHEY and CDR2 SMNVEV (reference sequence). The CDR3 sequence is CASRNPLAGGSYNEQFF.

The J gene is TRBJ2-7, the V gene TRBV28; there is no DNA to check the TCRdb D call of TRBD2. The CDR3 has 16 residues. CDR1 MDHEN and CDR2 SYDVKM come from the germline V gene. The CDR3 loop reads CASSRVTSGSAYEQYF.

The CDR3 is CASSQGRWQETQYF. This chain links TRBV4-1 with TRBJ2-5. Germline CDR1 MGHRA, CDR2 YSYEKL. This CDR3 region has 14 residues.

The genes are TRBV6-1 and TRBJ2-1; TCRdb designates TRBD1, a call that cannot be tested without DNA. This CDR3 has 14 amino acids. Germline-derived CDR1 and CDR2 are MNHNS and SASEGT. The chain's CDR3 is CASTRGGLRDGQFF.

The J gene is TRBJ1-4, the V gene TRBV4-3. CDR3 length: 18 amino acids. CDR1 LGHNA and CDR2 YSLEER come from the germline V gene. The CDR3 loop is CASSPGLGLGGTNEKLFF.

The genes are TRBV20-1 and TRBJ2-1; TCRdb's assignment of TRBD1 cannot be checked, as there is no DNA. The CDR3 runs to 17 residues. Germline V lookup: CDR1 DFQATT, CDR2 SNEGSKA (reference sequence). CDR3 sequence reads: CSARAPLGGKYIVEQFF.

The CDR3 reads CATSRRDTMNTEAFF. The V and J genes are TRBV15 and TRBJ1-1; the TRBD1 assignment by TCRdb is unverifiable without DNA. CDR3 length equals 15 residues. The germline CDR1 and CDR2 sequences are LNHNV and YYDKDF (reference sequence). Based on the CDR3 plus reference TRBV15 and TRBJ1-1, the full variable domain is DAMVIQNPRYQVTQFGKPVTLSCSQTLNHNVMYWYQQKSSQAPKLLFHYYDKDFNNEADTPDNFQSRRPNTSFCFLDIRSPGLGDTAMYLCATSRRDTMNTEAFFGQGTRLTVV.

V is TRBV7-8 and J is TRBJ2-2; no DNA is available, so the TRBD2 call from TCRdb remains unchecked. The length of the CDR3 is 15 residues. The germline CDR1 and CDR2 sequences are SGHVS and FQNEAQ. The CDR3 is CASSKGLLNTGELFF.

V gene TRBV7-3 combines with J gene TRBJ2-1; the TCRdb D gene call, TRBD1, has no DNA to confirm it. This CDR3 has 16 residues. The germline gives CDR1 SGHTA, CDR2 FQGTGA. Here the CDR3 reads CASSIYHRGADNEQFF.

The V gene is TRBV7-2, the J gene TRBJ2-2. The CDR3 runs 13 residues. Germline V CDR1 and CDR2: SGHTA, FQGNSA. The CDR3 sequence: CASSLIRSGELFF.

The V call is TRBV12-3 or TRBV12-4, the J call TRBJ2-2; TCRdb names TRBD2, which stays unverified in the absence of DNA. The CDR3 length is 14 residues. CDR3 region: CATLSGSRSGELFF.

This sequence joins TRBV5-1 and TRBJ2-5; lacking DNA, the TRBD2 call made by TCRdb goes unchecked. This CDR3 is built from 15 residues. Germline V lookup: CDR1 SGHRS, CDR2 YFSETQ. CDR3 sequence: CASSSGTSGGETLYF.

The rearrangement joins TRBV12-3 or TRBV12-4 to TRBJ2-1; TCRdb indicates TRBD2, and absent DNA this call remains unverified. The CDR3 is 15 amino acids. The CDR3 sequence is CASSGGLVKTNEQFF.

The chain employs TRBV3-1 and TRBJ2-7; TCRdb reports TRBD1, a call that lacks DNA to check it against. The CDR3 extends over 11 amino acids. The germline V gene has CDR1 LGHDT and CDR2 YNNKEL (reference sequence). CDR3 sequence reads: CASSRTDEQYF.

The chain employs TRBV4-2 and TRBJ2-2; TCRdb's D call, TRBD2, is unchecked because there is no DNA. The CDR3 spans 12 residues. Germline lookup yields CDR1 LGHNA and CDR2 YNFKEQ. CDR3 in amino acids: CASRGVTGELFF.

The gene calls are TRBV9 and TRBJ1-1; TCRdb lists TRBD1, though no DNA is available to test this call. The CDR3 has 13 residues. The germline V gene has CDR1 SGDLS and CDR2 YYNGEE. The CDR3: CASSNRDNPEAFF.

The genes are TRBV12-3 or TRBV12-4 and TRBJ2-3. This CDR3 is 15 amino acids long. CDR3 in amino acids: CASSLVVSSTDTQYF.